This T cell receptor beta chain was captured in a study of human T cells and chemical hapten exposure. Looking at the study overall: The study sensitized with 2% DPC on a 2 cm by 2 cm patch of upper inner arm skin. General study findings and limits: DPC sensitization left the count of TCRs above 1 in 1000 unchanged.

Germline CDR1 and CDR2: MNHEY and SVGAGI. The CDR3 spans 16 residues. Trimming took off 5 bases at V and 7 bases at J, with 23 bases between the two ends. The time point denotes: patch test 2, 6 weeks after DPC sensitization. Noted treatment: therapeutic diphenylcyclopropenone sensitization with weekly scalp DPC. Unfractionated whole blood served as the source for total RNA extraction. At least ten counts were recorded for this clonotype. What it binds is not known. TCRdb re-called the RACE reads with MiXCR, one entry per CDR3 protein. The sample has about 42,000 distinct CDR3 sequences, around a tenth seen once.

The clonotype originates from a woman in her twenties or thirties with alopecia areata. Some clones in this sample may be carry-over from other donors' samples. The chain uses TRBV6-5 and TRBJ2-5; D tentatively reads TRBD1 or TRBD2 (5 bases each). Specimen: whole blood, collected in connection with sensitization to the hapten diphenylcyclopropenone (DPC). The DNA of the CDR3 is TGTGCCAGCAGTAAAATCCGGGACGGTGGAAAAGGGACCCAGTACTTC. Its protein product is CASSKIRDGGKGTQYF.